The rows below give T cell receptor beta chains drawn from one sample of a study of cytomegalovirus exposure and HLA in healthy donors. The data were produced by immunoSEQ multiplex PCR, yet TCRdb's version contains in-frame clones alone and is incomplete. The repertoire has fewer than 200,000 clones, about 80% of them found once; the top ten carry 5% to 8%. Sequences were obtained from PBMCs. The receptors shown here come from a man aged 40-49 years in good health and CMV-seropositive. The CDR3 runs from the conserved cysteine through the conserved F or W. Fields, in order: clone size, D gene, J gene, V gene, CDR3 DNA, CDR3 protein. A D gene is named only where the DNA matches it firmly. The size entry is marked missing in some rows and otherwise reads once, few, many or a size class.

-,TRBD2,TRBJ2-1,TRBV29-1,TGCAGCGTTGGGACGGGGGGATACAATGAGCAGTTCTTC,CSVGTGGYNEQFF
few,-,TRBJ2-1,TRBV19,TGTGCCAGTAGTATAGCGGGAGACTCCTACAATGAGCAGTTCTTC,CASSIAGDSYNEQFF
-,-,TRBJ2-6,TRBV7-9,TGTGCCAGCAGCTTACCCCGGGACGGGAGCTCTGGGGCCAACGGCCTGACTTTC,CASSLPRDGSSGANGLTF
-,TRBD2,TRBJ2-3,TRBV7-3,TGTGCCAGCAGCCGGACTAGCGGGAATATAGATACGCAGTATTTT,CASSRTSGNIDTQYF
-,-,TRBJ1-1,TRBV9,TGTGCCAGCAGCGTAGAGGAGGGGAGTGAAGCTTTCTTT,CASSVEEGSEAFF
-,-,TRBJ2-7,TRBV18,TGTGCCAGCTCACCATCCGGGGTTTCCTACGAGCAGTACTTC,CASSPSGVSYEQYF
-,TRBD2,TRBJ2-1,TRBV9,TGTGCCAGCAGCGTACTAGCGGGGGGGTCCTACAATGAGCAGTTCTTC,CASSVLAGGSYNEQFF
-,TRBD2,TRBJ2-7,TRBV19,TGTGCCAGTAGTAGCCCCTGGACTAGCGGGAGCTACGAGCAGTACTTC,CASSSPWTSGSYEQYF
-,-,TRBJ1-1,TRBV29-1,TGCAGCGTTGAACAGGGTATAGGAGCTTTCTTT,CSVEQGIGAFF
-,-,TRBJ1-1,TRBV6-5,TGTGCCACACTGCGGGGGCACCAACTCGGCACTGAAGCTTTCTTT,CATLRGHQLGTEAFF
-,-,TRBJ2-7,TRBV27,TGTGCCAGCAGTCGACAGTACGGAGTTATTCTCGAGCAGTACTTC,CASSRQYGVILEQYF
-,TRBD2,TRBJ2-3,TRBV5-1,TGCGCCAGCAGCCCCGGACTAGCGGTAGATACGCAGTATTTT,CASSPGLAVDTQYF
-,-,TRBJ1-4,TRBV5-4,TGTGCCACTTCGACGGGACAAACTAATGAAAAACTGTTTTTT,CATSTGQTNEKLFF
-,-,TRBJ2-2,TRBV9,TGTGCCAGCAGCGTAGATGCCCTATTCGCGAACACCGGGGAGCTGTTTTTT,CASSVDALFANTGELFF
-,-,TRBJ2-1,TRBV23-1,TGCGCCAGCAGTCAACCCCCAGGCAATGAGCAGTTCTTC,CASSQPPGNEQFF
-,TRBD1,TRBJ1-6,TRBV2,TGTGCCAGCACCATAGGACAGGACTATAATTCACCCCTCCACTTT,CASTIGQDYNSPLHF
-,-,TRBJ1-5,TRBV6-5,TGTGCCAGCAGTTACTGGTTTGGCGGTCAGCCCCAGCATTTT,CASSYWFGGQPQHF
-,-,TRBJ2-1,TRBV5-1,TGCGCCAGCAGCTTGGATCCAAAACAGGGTTCGTGGCTCTTC,CASSLDPKQGSWLF
-,-,TRBJ2-4,TRBV27,TGTGCCAGCAGTTCTCCAGGGCTCATCGGCAAAAACAGTCAGTACTTC,CASSSPGLIGKNSQYF
-,TRBD1,TRBJ1-4,TRBV5-1,TGCGCCAGCAGCCGGACCGGGACAGCGAATGAAAAACTGTTTTTT,CASSRTGTANEKLFF
-,-,TRBJ1-1,TRBV18,TGTGCCAGCTCACGGGATCCTGACAGGAACACTGAAGCTTTCTTT,CASSRDPDRNTEAFF
-,TRBD2,TRBJ2-7,TRBV5-1,TGCGCCAGCAGCTCCGGAAGTCTAGCGGGAGAGAACGAGCAGTACTTC,CASSSGSLAGENEQYF
-,-,TRBJ2-5,TRBV6-6,TGTGCCAGCAGTTACGGCCAGATACAAGAGACCCAGTACTTC,CASSYGQIQETQYF
-,-,TRBJ1-1,TRBV19,TGTGCCAGTATCAGGACCCAGGGAGGAACTGAAGCTTTCTTT,CASIRTQGGTEAFF
once,TRBD1,TRBJ2-7,TRBV4-1,TGCGCCAGCAGCCAAGCAGAGGACAGGGGGACCTACGAGCAGTACTTC,CASSQAEDRGTYEQYF
-,-,TRBJ1-5,TRBV5-1,TGCGCCAGCAGCTTGTTCGGGAATAGCAATCAGCCCCAGCATTTT,CASSLFGNSNQPQHF
-,TRBD1,TRBJ2-7,TRBV6-1,TGTGCCAGCAGTGTAGGACAGGGATCCTACGAGCAGTACTTC,CASSVGQGSYEQYF
-,-,TRBJ2-1,TRBV9,TGTGCCAGCAGCGTAGGCGGGACTCAAGGCAATGAGCAGTTCTTC,CASSVGGTQGNEQFF
-,TRBD1,TRBJ1-2,TRBV28,TGTGCCAGCAGTTCGCCCGGACAGGGGGCTTACTATGGCTACACCTTC,CASSSPGQGAYYGYTF
-,TRBD2,TRBJ2-3,TRBV5-6,TGTGCCAGCAGCCCCTTGGGAGCGGGAGGCACAGATACGCAGTATTTT,CASSPLGAGGTDTQYF
once,-,TRBJ2-7,TRBV6-6,TGTGCCAGCAGTCCCCTCGGGGTATACGAGCAGTACTTC,CASSPLGVYEQYF
-,-,TRBJ1-1,TRBV5-1,TGCGCCAGCAGCTTGGGAGCAGGGATGAACACTGAAGCTTTCTTT,CASSLGAGMNTEAFF
once,-,TRBJ2-2,TRBV11-3,TGTGCCAGCAGCTTAGTAATTGCGGGCCCCCGGGAGCTGTTTTTT,CASSLVIAGPRELFF
few,TRBD2,TRBJ2-7,TRBV28,TGTGCCAGCAGTTTGGGTCTAGCGGGTACCTACGAGCAGTACTTC,CASSLGLAGTYEQYF
-,-,TRBJ1-1,TRBV7-9,TGTGCCAGCAGCCCCCCGGCGGCCACTGAAGCTTTCTTT,CASSPPAATEAFF
-,-,TRBJ2-1,TRBV2,TGTGCCAGCAGTGAACAGGATTACAATGAGCAGTTCTTC,CASSEQDYNEQFF
-,-,TRBJ2-7,TRBV5-4,TGTGCCAGCAGCCTGTATACAATCTCCTACGAGCAGTACTTC,CASSLYTISYEQYF
-,TRBD2,TRBJ2-1,TRBV4-2,TGTGCCAGCAGCCAAGGTCAGGGACTAGCAGGCAATGAGCAGTTCTTC,CASSQGQGLAGNEQFF
-,TRBD2,TRBJ2-1,TRBV27,TGTGCCAGCAGTCCACGACTAGCGGGAGACAATGAGCAGTTCTTC,CASSPRLAGDNEQFF
-,-,TRBJ2-1,TRBV19,TGTGCCAGTAGTTTAAACAATGAGCAGTTCTTC,CASSLNNEQFF
once,TRBD1,TRBJ1-3,TRBV19,TGTGCCAGTAGTATCAGGGGACAGGGAGGGATATATTTT,CASSIRGQGGIYF
-,-,TRBJ2-3,TRBV7-3,TGTGCCAGCAGCTTAATGGCGGCTAGCAAAGATACGCAGTATTTT,CASSLMAASKDTQYF
few,-,TRBJ1-6,TRBV7-8,TGTGCCAGCAGCCGGGAGCGCCGAGGGTACAATTCACCCCTCCACTTT,CASSRERRGYNSPLHF
-,-,TRBJ1-1,TRBV2,TGTGCCAGCAGTGAACTCTTGGGGGCTTCGAAGAACACTGAAGCTTTCTTT,CASSELLGASKNTEAFF
once,-,TRBJ2-2,TRBV9,TGTGCCAGCAGCGTAGCTGGCCGGGAGACGAGGGGCGGGGAGCTGTTTTTT,CASSVAGRETRGGELFF
-,TRBD1,TRBJ1-3,TRBV27,TGTGCCAGCAGCCACGGGACAGGGGGAATCTCTGGAAACACCATATATTTT,CASSHGTGGISGNTIYF
-,-,TRBJ2-2,TRBV2,TGTGCCAGCAGAGCCCAGGACACCGGGGAGCTGTTTTTT,CASRAQDTGELFF
few,-,TRBJ2-1,TRBV21-1,TGTGCCAGCAGCTCCCACCTCTCGTCGGGGGAACCCTACAATGAGCAGTTCTTC,CASSSHLSSGEPYNEQFF
-,TRBD1,TRBJ2-1,TRBV7-3,TGTGCCAGCAGGGGGACAGAACCTTACAATGAGCAGTTCTTC,CASRGTEPYNEQFF
-,TRBD2,TRBJ2-3,TRBV2,TGTGCCAGCAGTGAAGAAGCTAGCGGGAGGGCGCAGTATTTT,CASSEEASGRAQYF
-,-,TRBJ1-2,TRBV5-4,TGTGCCAGCAGCTTGTCTCAAGCGGGACGGTCTAACTATGGCTACACCTTC,CASSLSQAGRSNYGYTF